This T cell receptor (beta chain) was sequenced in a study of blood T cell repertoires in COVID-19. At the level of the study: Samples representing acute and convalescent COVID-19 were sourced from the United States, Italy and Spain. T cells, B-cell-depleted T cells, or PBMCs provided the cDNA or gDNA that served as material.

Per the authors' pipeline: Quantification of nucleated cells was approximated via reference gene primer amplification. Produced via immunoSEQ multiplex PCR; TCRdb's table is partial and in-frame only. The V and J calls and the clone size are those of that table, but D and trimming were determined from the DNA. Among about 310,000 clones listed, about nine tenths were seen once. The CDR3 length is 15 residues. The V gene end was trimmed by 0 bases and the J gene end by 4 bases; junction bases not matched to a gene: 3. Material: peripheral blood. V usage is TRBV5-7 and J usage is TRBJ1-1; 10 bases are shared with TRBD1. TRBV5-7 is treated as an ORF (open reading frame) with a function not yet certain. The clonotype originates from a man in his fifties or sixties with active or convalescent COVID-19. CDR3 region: CASSLAGDRGTEAFF. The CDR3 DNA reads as TGTGCCAGCAGCTTGGCGGGGGACAGGGGCACTGAAGCTTTCTTT.